This T cell receptor beta chain was identified during a study of OX40 agonist ivuxolimab in advanced cancers. Autoimmune disease history or systemic immunosuppression led to patient exclusion. The table came from immunoSEQ multiplex PCR; TCRdb's copy has only in-frame clones and leaves some out. The sample yields approximately 76,000 clones, roughly nine tenths seen once. CDR1 and CDR2 from the germline V gene are MGHRA and YSYEKL. There are 16 residues in the CDR3. The V segment lost 1 base and the J segment 3 bases; nucleotides outside the gene matches: 8. This chain links TRBV4-1 with TRBJ1-1; TRBD1 matches 7 bases. The sequenced sample was CD4+ or CD8+ T cells sorted from blood, obtained in a trial of the OX40 agonist ivuxolimab. This clonotype was sampled from an adult with an advanced solid tumor such as melanoma, head and neck, liver or kidney cancer. CDR3 in DNA: TGCGCCAGCAGCCAAGCGCCGACAGGGCTTTACACTGAAGCTTTCTTT. As protein: CASSQAPTGLYTEAFF.